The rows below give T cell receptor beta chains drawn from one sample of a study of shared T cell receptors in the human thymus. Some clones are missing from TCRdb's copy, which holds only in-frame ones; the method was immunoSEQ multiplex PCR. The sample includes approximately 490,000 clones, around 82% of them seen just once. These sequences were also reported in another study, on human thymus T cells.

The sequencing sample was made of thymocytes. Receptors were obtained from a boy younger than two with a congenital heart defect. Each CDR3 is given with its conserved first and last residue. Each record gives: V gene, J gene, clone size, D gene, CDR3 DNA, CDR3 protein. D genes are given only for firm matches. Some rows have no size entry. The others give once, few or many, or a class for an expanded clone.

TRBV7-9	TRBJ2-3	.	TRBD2	TGTGCCAGCAGCTTAGGCCCTAGCGGAATCACAGATACGCAGTATTTT	CASSLGPSGITDTQYF
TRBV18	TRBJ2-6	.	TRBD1	TGTGCCAGCTCACCACCGGGACAGGGCTTCTCTGGGGCCAACGTCCTGACTTTC	CASSPPGQGFSGANVLTF
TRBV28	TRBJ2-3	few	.	TGTGCCAGCAGTCCGCGGGACGGGAAGGCGACAGATACGCAGTATTTT	CASSPRDGKATDTQYF
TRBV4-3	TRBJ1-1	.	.	TGCGCCAGCAGCCAAGGAGGGAGGAGAACTGAAGCTTTCTTT	CASSQGGRRTEAFF
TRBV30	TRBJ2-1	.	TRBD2	TGTGCCTGGAACACTAGGCCGGGACTAGCGGGGCCAAGTAACAATGAGCAGTTCTTC	CAWNTRPGLAGPSNNEQFF
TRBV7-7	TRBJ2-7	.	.	TGTGCTAGCAGCTTAGGGCAAAGTGTAGGGGAATTCTACGAGCAGTACTTC	CASSLGQSVGEFYEQYF
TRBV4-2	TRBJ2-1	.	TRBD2	TGTGCCAGCAGCCAATCCCCGGGGGGACTCTTCCTCGGGAATGAGCAGTTCTTC	CASSQSPGGLFLGNEQFF
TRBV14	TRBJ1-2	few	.	TGTGCCAGCAGCCAAGAAAGAATGGGAGCGGGCGGAACCTATGGCTACACCTTC	CASSQERMGAGGTYGYTF
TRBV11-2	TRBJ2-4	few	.	TGTGCCAGCAGCTTAGATCCCTTATTAGCCAAAAACATTCAGTACTTC	CASSLDPLLAKNIQYF
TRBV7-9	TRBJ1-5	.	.	TGTGCCAGCAGCTTAGTGGGCCAGCCCCAGCATTTT	CASSLVGQPQHF
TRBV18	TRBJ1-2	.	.	TGTGCCAGCTCACCCAGGACAGCTCTAAAAGATGGCTACACCTTC	CASSPRTALKDGYTF
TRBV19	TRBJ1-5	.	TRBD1	TGTGCCAGTAGTAAGAAAACCTCGGGACAGGGGGCGGGTCAGCCCCAGCATTTT	CASSKKTSGQGAGQPQHF
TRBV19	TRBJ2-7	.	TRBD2	TGTGCCAGTAGCCCAGGGTTAGCGGGAAGATACGAGCAGTACTTC	CASSPGLAGRYEQYF
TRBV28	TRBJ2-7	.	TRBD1	TGTGCCAGCAGCCGTTTCTCCGGGACAGGGGGCAGGGAGAACGAGCAGTACTTC	CASSRFSGTGGRENEQYF
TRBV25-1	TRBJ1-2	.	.	TGTGCCAGCAGTGAGGGGAGGTTCTATGGCTACACCTTC	CASSEGRFYGYTF
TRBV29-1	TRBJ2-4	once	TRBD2	TGCAGCGTTGAAGATTGGGAGGGCCGACCCGAAAACATTCAGTACTTC	CSVEDWEGRPENIQYF
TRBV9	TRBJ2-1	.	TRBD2	TGTGCCAGCAGCGTAGCCCTCCAGCGGGAGGGCGATGAGCAGTTCTTC	CASSVALQREGDEQFF
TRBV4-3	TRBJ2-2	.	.	TGCGCCAGCAGCCTTGACAGTCACGGGCCTTCCGGGGAGCTGTTTTTT	CASSLDSHGPSGELFF
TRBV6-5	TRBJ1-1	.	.	TGTGCCAGCAGTTACGATCAAAGCCAGGGCACTGAAGCTTTCTTT	CASSYDQSQGTEAFF
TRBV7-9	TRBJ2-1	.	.	TGTGCCAGCACCTCGGGAAATGAGCAGTTCTTC	CASTSGNEQFF
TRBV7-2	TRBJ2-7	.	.	TGTGCCAGCATCCCCGGGACACCCGGCCCCATCGCCTACGAGCAGTACTTC	CASIPGTPGPIAYEQYF
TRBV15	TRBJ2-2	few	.	TGTGCCACCAGCAGACCTCGTTCAGGGCCCCACACCGGGGAGCTGTTTTTT	CATSRPRSGPHTGELFF
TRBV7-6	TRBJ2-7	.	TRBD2	TGTGCCAGCAGCGGGGCGGGAGGGGGCGAGCAGTACTTC	CASSGAGGGEQYF
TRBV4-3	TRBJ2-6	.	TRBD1	TGCGCCAGCAGCCGCCGGGACAGCTCCTCTGGGGCCAACGTCCTGACTTTC	CASSRRDSSSGANVLTF
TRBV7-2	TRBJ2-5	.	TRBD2	TGTGCCAGCAGCTTAACCCCGGGACTAGCGGGAGGGGGGGAGACCCAGTACTTC	CASSLTPGLAGGGETQYF
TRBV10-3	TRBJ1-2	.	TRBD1	TGTGCCCTCGGGACAGGGGTACCTGGCTACACCTTC	CALGTGVPGYTF
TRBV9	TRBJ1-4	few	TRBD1	TGTGCCAGCGGGACAGACACTAATGAAAAACTGTTTTTT	CASGTDTNEKLFF
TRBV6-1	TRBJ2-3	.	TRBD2	TGTGCCAGCCGCTGGACTAGCGGGACAGATACGCAGTATTTT	CASRWTSGTDTQYF
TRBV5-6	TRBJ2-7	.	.	TGTGCCAGCAGCCCGTCAGGGGGGAGAAGATACGAGCAGTACTTC	CASSPSGGRRYEQYF
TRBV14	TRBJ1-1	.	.	TGTGCCAGCAGCCAAGGTGGCAGGGTGGCTGAAGCTTTCTTT	CASSQGGRVAEAFF
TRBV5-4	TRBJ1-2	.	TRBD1	TGTGCCAGCAGCTTGACGTGTTGGAGGACAGGGTGCCCAGACAACTATGGCTACACCTTC	CASSLTCWRTGCPDNYGYTF
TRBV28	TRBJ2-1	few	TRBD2	TGTGCCAGCAGTCCGCATCTAGCGGGAGTAGGTAATGAGCAGTTCTTC	CASSPHLAGVGNEQFF